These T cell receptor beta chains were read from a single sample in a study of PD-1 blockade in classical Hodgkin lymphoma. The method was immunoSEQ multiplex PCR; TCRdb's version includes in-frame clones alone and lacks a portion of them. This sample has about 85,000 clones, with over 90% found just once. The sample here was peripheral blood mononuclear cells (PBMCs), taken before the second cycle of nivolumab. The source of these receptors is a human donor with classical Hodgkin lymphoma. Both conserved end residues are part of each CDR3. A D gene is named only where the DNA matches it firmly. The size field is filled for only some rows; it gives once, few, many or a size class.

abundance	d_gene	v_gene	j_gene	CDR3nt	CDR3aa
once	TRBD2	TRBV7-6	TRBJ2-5	TGTGCCAGCAGCCCTAACAGCGGGAGTGGAGAGACCCAGTACTTC	CASSPNSGSGETQYF
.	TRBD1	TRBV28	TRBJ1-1	TGTGCCAGCAGCCAGGGACAGGGGGATCTCAACACTGGAGCTTTCTTT	CASSQGQGDLNTGAFF
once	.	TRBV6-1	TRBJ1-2	TGTGCCAGCAGTGAAGCCCCAAGAACGGCGAGGGGCTACACCTTC	CASSEAPRTARGYTF
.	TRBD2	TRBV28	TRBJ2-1	TGTGCCAGCATCGCGGGAGGGCCTTACAATGAGCAGTTCTTC	CASIAGGPYNEQFF
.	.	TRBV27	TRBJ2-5	TGTGCCAGCAGTTTAGACTTATACCAAGAGACCCAGTACTTC	CASSLDLYQETQYF
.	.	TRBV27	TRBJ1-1	TGTGCCAGCAGTAAGAACACTGAAGCTTTCTTT	CASSKNTEAFF
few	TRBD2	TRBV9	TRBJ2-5	TGTGCCAGCAGCGGATTAGCGGGAGGTGAAGAGACCCAGTACTTC	CASSGLAGGEETQYF
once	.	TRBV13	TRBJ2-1	TGTGCCAGCAGCTCCGGCAATGAGCAGTTCTTC	CASSSGNEQFF
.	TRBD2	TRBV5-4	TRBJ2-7	TGTGCCAGCAGCCAAGTTGGGAGCGGGAGGGCCGTCCACGAGCAGTACTTC	CASSQVGSGRAVHEQYF
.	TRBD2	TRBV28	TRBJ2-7	TGTGCCAGCAGGAGGACTAGCGGGAGCTCCTACGAGCAGTACTTC	CASRRTSGSSYEQYF
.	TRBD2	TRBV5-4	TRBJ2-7	TGTGCCAGCAGCTTGGACTCCCTCTTTAGCGGGGGGGTACGCGAGCAGTACTTC	CASSLDSLFSGGVREQYF
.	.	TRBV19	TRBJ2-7	TGTGCCAGTAGTAAGCGGGACAGGAGTAATACTGGACCCTACGAGCAGTACTTC	CASSKRDRSNTGPYEQYF
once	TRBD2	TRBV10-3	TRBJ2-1	TGTGCCATCACCCCGACTAGCGGGCCAAACAATGAGCAGTTCTTC	CAITPTSGPNNEQFF
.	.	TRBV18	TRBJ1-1	TGTGCCAGCTCCACGCAGAGGAACACTGAAGCTTTCTTT	CASSTQRNTEAFF
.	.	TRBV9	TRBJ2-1	TGTGCCAGCAGCGCGGTGGGGAATGAGCAGTTCTTC	CASSAVGNEQFF
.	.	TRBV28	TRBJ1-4	TGTGCAGCAGGGAGGTACAGCGAAAAACTGTTTTTT	CAAGRYSEKLFF
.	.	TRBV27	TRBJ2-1	TGTGCCAGCAGTTTATGGGGGATTAGCTCCTACAATGAGCAGTTCTTC	CASSLWGISSYNEQFF
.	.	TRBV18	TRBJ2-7	TGTGCCAGCTCACCACCGCAGGGAGGTGTCTACGAGCAGTACTTC	CASSPPQGGVYEQYF
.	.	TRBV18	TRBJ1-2	TGTGCCAGCTCACCAGTCGTTTCAGGCGTTGAAGGTGGCTACACCTTC	CASSPVVSGVEGGYTF
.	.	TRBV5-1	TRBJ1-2	TGCGCCAGCACTCAAAACCATGGCTACACCTTC	CASTQNHGYTF
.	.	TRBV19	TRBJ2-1	TGTGCCAGTAGTGGAAACGGGGGCATAGAGCAGTTCTTC	CASSGNGGIEQFF
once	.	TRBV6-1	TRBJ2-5	TGTGCCAGCAGTGAAGTGCGGGTCACGGGTGGGGAGACCCAGTACTTC	CASSEVRVTGGETQYF
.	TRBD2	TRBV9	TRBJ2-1	TGTGCCAGCAGAAGAGCTAGCGGGGATCGAGAGCAGTTCTTC	CASRRASGDREQFF
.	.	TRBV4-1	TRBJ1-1	TGCGCCAGCAGCCAAGATCCGGGGGCGTGGGGTGAAGCTTTCTTT	CASSQDPGAWGEAFF
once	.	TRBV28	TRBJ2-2	TGTGCCAGCAGTTTGGCAAGAGAGCTGTTTTTT	CASSLARELFF
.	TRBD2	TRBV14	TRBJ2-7	TGTGCCAGCAGCTATCGTTCCACTAGCGGGAGAGTCGAGCAGTACTTC	CASSYRSTSGRVEQYF
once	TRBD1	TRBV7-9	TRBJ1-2	TGTGCCAGCATAGGGGGACAGCCCGTGGGAACCTTC	CASIGGQPVGTF
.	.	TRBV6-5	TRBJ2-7	TGTGCCAGCAGACGTAGCGGTTACGAGCAGTACTTC	CASRRSGYEQYF
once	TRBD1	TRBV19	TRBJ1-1	TGTGCCAGTAGTATAGACGGGACAGGGGGCACTGAAGCTTTCTTT	CASSIDGTGGTEAFF
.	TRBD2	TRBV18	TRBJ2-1	TGTGCCAGCTCGGGACTAGCGGGAGTCATCTATGAGCAGTTCTTC	CASSGLAGVIYEQFF
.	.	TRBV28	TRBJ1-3	TGTGCCAGCAGTTTGTTGGAACCTGGAAACACCATATATTTT	CASSLLEPGNTIYF
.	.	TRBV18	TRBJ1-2	TGTGCCAGCTCACCCTACGACTATGGCTACACCTTC	CASSPYDYGYTF
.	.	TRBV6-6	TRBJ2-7	TGTGCCAGCAGTTACTCGAGGGTATTAGGCGAGCAGTACTTC	CASSYSRVLGEQYF
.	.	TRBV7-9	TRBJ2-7	TGTGCCAGCAGCTTACCTCAGGGTGGCTACGAGCAGTACTTC	CASSLPQGGYEQYF
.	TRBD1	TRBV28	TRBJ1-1	TGTGCCAGCAGAATTCGGACAGGGGTGTTCACTGAAGCTTTCTTT	CASRIRTGVFTEAFF
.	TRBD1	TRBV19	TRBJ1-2	TGTGCCAGTAGGCCCCGGACAGGGGATAAGGGCTACACCTTC	CASRPRTGDKGYTF
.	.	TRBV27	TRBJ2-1	TGTGTCAAAAGGCTACGCCGGGAGACGGGTAATGAGCAGTTCTTC	CVKRLRRETGNEQFF
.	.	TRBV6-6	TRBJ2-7	TGTGCCAGCAGTTACCCCGAGGGGGGGAACGAGCAGTACTTC	CASSYPEGGNEQYF
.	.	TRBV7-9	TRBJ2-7	TGTGCCAGCCTCGGTCGGGGGTACGAGCAGTACTTC	CASLGRGYEQYF
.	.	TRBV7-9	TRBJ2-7	TGTGCCAGCAGCTTAGTTAGCTCCTACGAGCAGTACTTC	CASSLVSSYEQYF
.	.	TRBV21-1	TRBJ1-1	TGTGCCAGCAGCAACTGGGCCCAGAGGCAGTTGAACACTGAAGCTTTCTTT	CASSNWAQRQLNTEAFF
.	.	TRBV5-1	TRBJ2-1	TGCGCCAGCAGCTTCCCATCAGGGGCTAGCGGACACTCCTACAATGAGCAGTTCTTC	CASSFPSGASGHSYNEQFF
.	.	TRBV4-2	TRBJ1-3	TGTGCCAGCAGCCAACGGAGGGGAGGGAACACCATATATTTT	CASSQRRGGNTIYF
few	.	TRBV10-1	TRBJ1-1	TGCGCCACCAGGAAACAAGGGGGCACTGAAGCTTTCTTT	CATRKQGGTEAFF
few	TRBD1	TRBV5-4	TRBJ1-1	TGTGCCAGCAGCCGGGGACAGGGGACGAACACTGAAGCTTTCTTT	CASSRGQGTNTEAFF
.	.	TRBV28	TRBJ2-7	TGTGCCAGCACCGAACGGGGCGAGCAGTACTTC	CASTERGEQYF
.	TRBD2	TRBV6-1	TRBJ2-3	TGTGCCAGCAGGGGGACTAGCGGGAGCACAGATACGCAGTATTTT	CASRGTSGSTDTQYF
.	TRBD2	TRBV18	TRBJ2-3	TGTGCCAGCTCACCCTCTCTCTTCAGCGGGAGTGTCGCAGATACGCAGTATTTT	CASSPSLFSGSVADTQYF
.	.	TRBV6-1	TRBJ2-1	TGTGCCAGCAGTGAAGCGCGTCTCAGCTCCTACAATGAGCAGTTCTTC	CASSEARLSSYNEQFF
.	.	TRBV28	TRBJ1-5	TGTGCCAGCAGTTTATCGGCAGGGGTGCAGCCCCAGCATTTT	CASSLSAGVQPQHF
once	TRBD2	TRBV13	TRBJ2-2	TGTGCCAGCAGCCGCATTAGCGGGAGTGGCACCGGGGAGCTGTTTTTT	CASSRISGSGTGELFF